The rows below give T cell receptor beta chains drawn from one sample of a study of blood T cell repertoires in COVID-19. Generated by immunoSEQ multiplex PCR, the TCRdb table keeps only in-frame clones and is missing some. The sample lists over 15,000 clones, around 80% occurring once. Source material: peripheral blood. The receptors shown here come from a man in his 60s with acute or convalescent COVID-19. CDR3s include the opening cysteine and the closing phenylalanine or tryptophan. The order of the fields is V gene, J gene, D gene, clone size, CDR3 DNA, CDR3 protein. A D gene is named only where the DNA matches it firmly. For some rows the clone size is stated as once, few or many, or as a class when expanded; others skip it.

V gene: TRBV7-8; J gene: TRBJ2-3; D gene: -; clone size: -; CDR3 DNA: TGTGCCAGCAGAACGGGGAGTACAGATACGCAGTATTTT; CDR3 protein: CASRTGSTDTQYF
V gene: TRBV2; J gene: TRBJ1-6; D gene: -; clone size: -; CDR3 DNA: TGTGCCAGCAGTTACAGGGATACCTATAATTCACCCCTCCACTTT; CDR3 protein: CASSYRDTYNSPLHF
V gene: TRBV5-1; J gene: TRBJ2-5; D gene: TRBD2; clone size: -; CDR3 DNA: TGCGCCAGCAGCCACACTAGCGGGGTCCTCGGGGAGACCCAGTACTTC; CDR3 protein: CASSHTSGVLGETQYF
V gene: TRBV7-2; J gene: TRBJ1-2; D gene: -; clone size: -; CDR3 DNA: TGTGCCAGCAGCTTAGAGGCAGGGTACCTGGGTGGCTACACCTTC; CDR3 protein: CASSLEAGYLGGYTF
V gene: TRBV27; J gene: TRBJ1-4; D gene: -; clone size: -; CDR3 DNA: TGTGCCAGCAGTCCCCGACCCCCAGGGGCGCAAACTAATGAAAAACTGTTTTTT; CDR3 protein: CASSPRPPGAQTNEKLFF
V gene: TRBV9; J gene: TRBJ1-2; D gene: -; clone size: -; CDR3 DNA: TGTGCCAGCAGCCCCCGACCGAACTCCAGGTATGGCTACACCTTC; CDR3 protein: CASSPRPNSRYGYTF
V gene: TRBV21-1; J gene: TRBJ1-5; D gene: -; clone size: once; CDR3 DNA: TGTGCCAGCAGCAATGAGAAATGTCAGCCCCAGCATTTT; CDR3 protein: CASSNEKCQPQHF
V gene: TRBV11-2; J gene: TRBJ2-7; D gene: -; clone size: -; CDR3 DNA: TGTGCCAGCAGCTCCGGGAGCGCCTACGAGCAGTACTTC; CDR3 protein: CASSSGSAYEQYF
V gene: TRBV2; J gene: TRBJ1-6; D gene: -; clone size: -; CDR3 DNA: TGTGCCAGCAGTATTTACGGGGGTTCACCCCTCCACTTT; CDR3 protein: CASSIYGGSPLHF
V gene: TRBV24-1; J gene: TRBJ1-1; D gene: TRBD1; clone size: -; CDR3 DNA: TGTGCCACCAGTCGAGGGGGCGGCAACACTGAAGCTTTCTTT; CDR3 protein: CATSRGGGNTEAFF
V gene: TRBV11-1; J gene: TRBJ2-2; D gene: TRBD1; clone size: -; CDR3 DNA: TGTGCCAGCAGCTCAACAGGGGTCCAGAGGACCGGGGAGCTGTTTTTT; CDR3 protein: CASSSTGVQRTGELFF
V gene: TRBV6-5; J gene: TRBJ1-1; D gene: -; clone size: -; CDR3 DNA: TGTGCCAGCGGTTTTAGGGGTGAGGCCACTGAAGCTTTCTTT; CDR3 protein: CASGFRGEATEAFF
V gene: TRBV24-1; J gene: TRBJ2-1; D gene: -; clone size: -; CDR3 DNA: TGTGCCACCGGCAGCGGCGTGGGTTCCTACAATGAGCAGTTCTTC; CDR3 protein: CATGSGVGSYNEQFF
V gene: TRBV5-1; J gene: TRBJ2-5; D gene: TRBD2; clone size: -; CDR3 DNA: TGCGCCAGCAGCTGGACTAGCGGCCAAGAGACCCAGTACTTC; CDR3 protein: CASSWTSGQETQYF
V gene: TRBV5-6; J gene: TRBJ2-7; D gene: TRBD1; clone size: few; CDR3 DNA: TGTGCCAGCAGCACCCGGGACAGTTCCTACGAGCAGTACTTC; CDR3 protein: CASSTRDSSYEQYF
V gene: TRBV18; J gene: TRBJ1-1; D gene: -; clone size: -; CDR3 DNA: TGTGCCAGCTCGTTTGCACAGGGAGGGGACACTGAAGCTTTCTTT; CDR3 protein: CASSFAQGGDTEAFF
V gene: TRBV6-5; J gene: TRBJ2-5; D gene: -; clone size: -; CDR3 DNA: TGTGCCAGCTCGTTAAATGGCGGCCAAGAGACCCAGTACTTC; CDR3 protein: CASSLNGGQETQYF
V gene: TRBV15; J gene: TRBJ2-3; D gene: -; clone size: -; CDR3 DNA: TGTGCCACCAGCAGAGATGGAGCGAGAGTAGGTAATTTGCCCACAGATACGCAGTATTTT; CDR3 protein: CATSRDGARVGNLPTDTQYF
V gene: TRBV29-1; J gene: TRBJ2-7; D gene: TRBD1; clone size: -; CDR3 DNA: TGCAGCGTTAAGGGACAGGGTCAGGGCTTGGACTACGAGCAGTACTTC; CDR3 protein: CSVKGQGQGLDYEQYF
V gene: TRBV18; J gene: TRBJ1-2; D gene: TRBD1; clone size: -; CDR3 DNA: TGTGCCAGCTCACCGGGACAGGAAGGGGTCGGCTACACCTTC; CDR3 protein: CASSPGQEGVGYTF
V gene: TRBV9; J gene: TRBJ2-2; D gene: -; clone size: -; CDR3 DNA: TGTGCCAGCAGCGTCGGGAAGGGGGTTTATGAAGGGGAGCTGTTTTTT; CDR3 protein: CASSVGKGVYEGELFF
V gene: TRBV24-1; J gene: TRBJ1-5; D gene: TRBD1; clone size: -; CDR3 DNA: TGTGCCACCGCCCGAGGACAGGGCCCCAATAGCAATCAGCCCCAGCATTTT; CDR3 protein: CATARGQGPNSNQPQHF
V gene: TRBV10-3; J gene: TRBJ2-5; D gene: TRBD1; clone size: -; CDR3 DNA: TGTGCCATCAGATCCGGGACAGGAGACGAGACCCAGTACTTC; CDR3 protein: CAIRSGTGDETQYF
V gene: TRBV15; J gene: TRBJ2-7; D gene: -; clone size: -; CDR3 DNA: TGTGCCACCAGCTTAACGGGGGAGTCCTACGAGCAGTACTTC; CDR3 protein: CATSLTGESYEQYF
V gene: TRBV9; J gene: TRBJ2-3; D gene: TRBD2; clone size: -; CDR3 DNA: TGTGCCAGCAGCGTCGGGGGGAATTCAGATACGCAGTATTTT; CDR3 protein: CASSVGGNSDTQYF
V gene: TRBV7-8; J gene: TRBJ1-3; D gene: -; clone size: -; CDR3 DNA: TGTGCCAGCAGCTTATCTGGGCTAAACACCATATATTTT; CDR3 protein: CASSLSGLNTIYF
V gene: TRBV7-9; J gene: TRBJ2-1; D gene: -; clone size: -; CDR3 DNA: TGTGCCAGCAGCCCCACAGTCGGGGATGGGCGAAATGAGCAGTTCTTC; CDR3 protein: CASSPTVGDGRNEQFF
V gene: TRBV2; J gene: TRBJ1-1; D gene: TRBD1; clone size: -; CDR3 DNA: TGTGCCAGCTTCGGACAGGGGGCAGGAACGAACACTGAAGCTTTCTTT; CDR3 protein: CASFGQGAGTNTEAFF
V gene: TRBV5-6; J gene: TRBJ2-1; D gene: TRBD1; clone size: -; CDR3 DNA: TGTGCCAGCAGCCCCCTCCGGGACAGGGGAAACAATGAGCAGTTCTTC; CDR3 protein: CASSPLRDRGNNEQFF
V gene: TRBV7-2; J gene: TRBJ1-1; D gene: -; clone size: -; CDR3 DNA: TGTGCCAGCAGCCCCCCACAGGGCTACACTGAAGCTTTCTTT; CDR3 protein: CASSPPQGYTEAFF
V gene: TRBV6-1; J gene: TRBJ1-5; D gene: -; clone size: once; CDR3 DNA: TGTGCCAGCAGTGAACAACGGACAGCTTATAGCAATCAGCCCCAGCATTTT; CDR3 protein: CASSEQRTAYSNQPQHF